This T cell receptor (beta chain) derives from a study of cytomegalovirus exposure and HLA in healthy donors. Findings and limits, study-wide: The study designated about 180 TCR beta chains cytomegalovirus-associated.

The study ran its PCR with 60 Vbeta and 13 Jbeta primers. Sequencing used immunoSEQ multiplex PCR; TCRdb keeps in-frame clones, though not all of them. The sample lists approximately 100,000 clones; 77% were seen once. Germline V gene sequence: CDR1 SQVTM, CDR2 ANQGSEA. This CDR3 spans 15 amino acids. J was trimmed by 3 bases and V by 8 bases; bases with no gene match: 12. Of note for this clone: Its antigen is as yet unknown.

The TCR was taken from a man in his forties in good health and CMV-seropositive. Sequencing was performed on PBMCs. The J gene is TRBJ2-1, the V gene TRBV29-1; the match to TRBD2 covers 8 bases. As DNA, the CDR3 is TGCAGCAGGGCGACTAGCGCAACGGTCTACAATGAGCAGTTCTTC. Amino acid sequence: CSRATSATVYNEQFF.